The clone carrying this T cell receptor beta chain was counted only a few times. Its specificity is unknown. The junction departs from germline at one end; a sequencing error may be responsible. This entry belongs to a study of Graves' ophthalmopathy and Graves' hyperthyroidism. Notes on the study in general: For predicting ophthalmopathy progression, the model had 60% to 71% sensitivity and nearly 75% specificity. With just under 90% sensitivity and around 80% specificity, a 13-signature model separated ophthalmopathy from stable hyperthyroidism.

Other autoimmune diseases, uncontrolled infections, pregnancy and lactation each led to patient exclusion. Orbital computed tomography, thyroid ultrasound, TRAb, serum thyroxine and clinical symptoms formed the basis of diagnosis. The TCR beta CDR3 regions underwent amplification from RNA transcripts. First-round RT-PCR relied on HTBI primers, and a second-round multiplex PCR came next. In TCRdb, the multiplex PCR reads were re-called with MiXCR into one record per CDR3 protein. The sample has more than 1,000,000 distinct CDR3 sequences; roughly two fifths are singletons. Germline assignment: CDR1 WSHSY and CDR2 SAAADI. The CDR3 runs 14 residues.

Sequencing input: peripheral blood or thyroid tissue (not recorded which). The chain links TRBV10-2 to TRBJ1-2; D perhaps matches TRBD1 (6 bases). The sequence came from an adult man with Graves' hyperthyroidism. The DNA for the CDR3 is TGTGCCACCTGGACCCTCAGGGGATATTATGGCTACACCTTC. Residues: CATWTLRGYYGYTF.